Listed below are T cell receptor beta chains from one sample, sequenced in a study of T cell responses to AZD1222 COVID-19 vaccine. Sequenced by immunoSEQ multiplex PCR; TCRdb stores in-frame clones only, minus some. The sample lists 180,000 or so clones; about 93% were seen once. Sample: peripheral blood, taken 28 days after the second AZD1222 dose. Receptor source: an adult who received the AZD1222 COVID-19 vaccine. CDR3s leave out the opening cysteine and the closing phenylalanine or tryptophan. Each record gives: J gene, V gene, CDR3 protein.

j_gene: TRBJ1-1; v_gene: TRBV6-5; CDR3aa: ASSYGMNTEAF
j_gene: TRBJ1-1; v_gene: TRBV4-1; CDR3aa: ASSPGGQGWSEAF
j_gene: TRBJ2-5; v_gene: TRBV19; CDR3aa: ASSGTSFGQETQY
j_gene: TRBJ1-1; v_gene: TRBV11-2; CDR3aa: ASSLADGRVDTEAF
j_gene: TRBJ2-5; v_gene: TRBV2; CDR3aa: ASSRDGQETQY
j_gene: TRBJ1-3; v_gene: TRBV5-4; CDR3aa: ASSFEHSGNTIY
j_gene: TRBJ1-1; v_gene: TRBV3-1/TRBV3-2; CDR3aa: ASSRQWNTEAF
j_gene: TRBJ2-1; v_gene: TRBV5-1; CDR3aa: ASSLAGTSGALQSYNEQF
j_gene: TRBJ2-1; v_gene: TRBV6-4; CDR3aa: ASRNLGLAGVREQF
j_gene: TRBJ1-4; v_gene: TRBV2; CDR3aa: ASSDATNEKLF
j_gene: TRBJ1-5; v_gene: TRBV9; CDR3aa: ASSHAGGDQPQH
j_gene: TRBJ1-2; v_gene: TRBV6-2/TRBV6-3; CDR3aa: ASSQQANYGYT
j_gene: TRBJ2-5; v_gene: TRBV4-1; CDR3aa: ASSQVVSGGFPGTQY
j_gene: TRBJ1-1; v_gene: TRBV29-1; CDR3aa: SVVQGGTEAF
j_gene: TRBJ1-1; v_gene: TRBV4-2; CDR3aa: ASSQDSDVTEAF
j_gene: TRBJ1-5; v_gene: TRBV6-1; CDR3aa: ASSERGYSNQPQH
j_gene: TRBJ2-1; v_gene: TRBV6-6; CDR3aa: ASSPGLAEQF
j_gene: TRBJ2-3; v_gene: TRBV7-9; CDR3aa: ASSFGTSGGQALQY
j_gene: TRBJ1-2; v_gene: TRBV19; CDR3aa: ARGGQTVKGEGYT
j_gene: TRBJ1-2; v_gene: TRBV24-1; CDR3aa: ATSDSGTSGGYT
j_gene: TRBJ2-4; v_gene: TRBV3-1/TRBV3-2; CDR3aa: ASSQDISGGNIQY
j_gene: TRBJ1-1; v_gene: TRBV18; CDR3aa: ASSRAGGGAGTEAF
j_gene: TRBJ2-7; v_gene: TRBV11-2; CDR3aa: ASSFERGLEQY
j_gene: TRBJ2-1; v_gene: TRBV7-2; CDR3aa: ASSLGQGGSPYNEQF
j_gene: TRBJ2-1; v_gene: TRBV9; CDR3aa: ASSVESGGADEQF
j_gene: TRBJ1-1; v_gene: TRBV24-1; CDR3aa: ATSDSAGKAF
j_gene: TRBJ1-5; v_gene: TRBV6-6; CDR3aa: ASRTPGAGNQPQH
j_gene: TRBJ1-2; v_gene: TRBV18; CDR3aa: ASSPPRRYGYT
j_gene: TRBJ2-6; v_gene: TRBV19; CDR3aa: ASSIESDDTGANVLT
j_gene: TRBJ2-5; v_gene: TRBV3-1/TRBV3-2; CDR3aa: ASSRLAAPETQY
j_gene: TRBJ1-1; v_gene: TRBV27; CDR3aa: ASSSLLGQGKLTEAF
j_gene: TRBJ2-7; v_gene: TRBV7-2; CDR3aa: ASSQDRGWNEQY
j_gene: TRBJ2-1; v_gene: TRBV7-9; CDR3aa: ASSLLRDEQF
j_gene: TRBJ2-1; v_gene: TRBV6-5; CDR3aa: ASSYSWHNEQF
j_gene: TRBJ1-2; v_gene: TRBV29-1; CDR3aa: SVAGSNLNYGYT
j_gene: TRBJ1-2; v_gene: TRBV18; CDR3aa: ASSPRQGGYGYT
j_gene: TRBJ2-6; v_gene: TRBV28; CDR3aa: ASSNRDGLVGANVLT
j_gene: TRBJ1-1; v_gene: TRBV7-7; CDR3aa: ASSSSLDTEAF
j_gene: TRBJ1-1; v_gene: TRBV5-4; CDR3aa: ASSQGWTEAF
j_gene: TRBJ2-7; v_gene: TRBV5-6; CDR3aa: ASSLGRGLAYEQY
j_gene: TRBJ1-4; v_gene: TRBV6-5; CDR3aa: ASSYSTGGGNEKLF
j_gene: TRBJ2-1; v_gene: TRBV3-1/TRBV3-2; CDR3aa: ASSVGPFGEQF
j_gene: TRBJ1-1; v_gene: TRBV4-1; CDR3aa: ASSQDVGVLNTEAF
j_gene: TRBJ2-1; v_gene: TRBV5-1; CDR3aa: ASSLVAGQSYNEQF
j_gene: TRBJ2-7; v_gene: TRBV6-5; CDR3aa: ASSYSSRFPYEQY
j_gene: TRBJ1-4; v_gene: TRBV19; CDR3aa: ASSRRDGEKLF
j_gene: TRBJ1-2; v_gene: TRBV4-1; CDR3aa: ASSQGNPGQLYGYT
j_gene: TRBJ1-3; v_gene: TRBV6-5; CDR3aa: ASRSWDSGNTIY
j_gene: TRBJ1-6; v_gene: TRBV6-5; CDR3aa: ASSYSPSSYNSPLH
j_gene: TRBJ2-1; v_gene: TRBV7-9; CDR3aa: ASSSRGGTSDEQF
j_gene: TRBJ1-2; v_gene: TRBV12-3/TRBV12-4; CDR3aa: ASSSGNSYGYT
j_gene: TRBJ1-3; v_gene: TRBV18; CDR3aa: ATGQGQSSGNTIY
j_gene: TRBJ1-5; v_gene: TRBV10-1; CDR3aa: AGGGNQPQH
j_gene: TRBJ1-2; v_gene: TRBV7-3; CDR3aa: ASSGGYGYT
j_gene: TRBJ2-5; v_gene: TRBV6-5; CDR3aa: ASSPHREAETQY